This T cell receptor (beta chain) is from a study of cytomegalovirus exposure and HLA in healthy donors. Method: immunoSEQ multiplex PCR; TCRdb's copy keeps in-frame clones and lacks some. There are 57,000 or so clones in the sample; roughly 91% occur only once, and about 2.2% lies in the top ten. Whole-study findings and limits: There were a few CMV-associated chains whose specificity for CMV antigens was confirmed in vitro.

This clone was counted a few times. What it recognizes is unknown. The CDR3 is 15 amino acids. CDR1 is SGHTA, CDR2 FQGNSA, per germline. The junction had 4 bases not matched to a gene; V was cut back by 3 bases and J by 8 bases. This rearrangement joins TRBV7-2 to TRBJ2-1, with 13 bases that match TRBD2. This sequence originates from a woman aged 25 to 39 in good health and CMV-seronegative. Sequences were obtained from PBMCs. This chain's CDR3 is CASSFGLAGVYEQFF. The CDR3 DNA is TGTGCCAGCAGCTTCGGACTAGCGGGAGTTTATGAGCAGTTCTTC.